This record concerns one TCR beta chain sequence. Researchers took RNA transcripts and amplified the TCR beta CDR3 regions from them. An initial round of RT-PCR targeting the TCR CDR3 relied on the HTBI primer set. MiXCR, applied by TCRdb to the multiplex PCR reads, yields one record per CDR3 protein. The sample has a few hundred thousand distinct CDR3 sequences; about 15% are singletons. Trimming pared 10 bases from V and 2 bases from J, leaving 16 bases between. This CDR3 region has 14 residues. The germline CDR1 and CDR2 sequences are MNHEY and SMNVEV (reference sequence). The entry originates in a study of T cells in Graves' hyperthyroidism and ophthalmopathy.

Input material: blood. The chain combines TRBV27 with TRBJ2-3; D might be TRBD2 (6 bases). The source is a young woman with Graves' hyperthyroidism. CDR3 amino acids: CATKPGLITDTQYF. The CDR3 DNA reads as TGTGCCACCAAACCGGGACTGATCACAGATACGCAGTATTTT.